One and the same sample provided the 6 T cell receptor beta chains below, sequenced in a study of control samples from healthy donors and cancer patients. The table came from immunoSEQ multiplex PCR; TCRdb's copy has only in-frame clones and leaves some out. In the table there are around 79,000 clones, roughly 93% of which are singletons. Specimen: PBMCs. The source is a middle-aged woman with lung cancer.

This clone has a single count. This rearrangement joins TRBV11-3 to TRBJ1-3, with D maybe TRBD1 (5 bases). The CDR3 extends over 17 amino acids. Germline CDR1 reads SGHNT; CDR2 reads YENEEA. V lost 0 bases and J 0 bases, leaving 12 bases between the germline ends. The CDR3 region is CASSLEWGPHSGNTIYF. In nucleotides, the CDR3 is TGTGCCAGCAGCTTAGAATGGGGCCCGCACTCTGGAAACACCATATATTTT.

The chain links TRBV7-8 to TRBJ2-7, with D possibly matching TRBD2 (5 bases). Germline V gives CDR1 SGHVS, CDR2 FQNEAQ. Trimming took off 1 base at V and 6 bases at J, with 10 bases between the two ends. This CDR3 spans 13 amino acids. DNA of the CDR3: TGTGCCAGCAGCTTAGTATCCGGGGTCGAGCAGTACTTC. Amino acids: CASSLVSGVEQYF. The whole variable domain, filled in from reference TRBV7-8 and TRBJ2-7, reads GAGVSQSPRYKVAKRGQDVALRCDPISGHVSLFWYQQALGQGPEFLTYFQNEAQLDKSGLPSDRFFAERPEGSVSTLKIQRTQQEDSAVYLCASSLVSGVEQYFGPGTRLTVT.

The chain recombines TRBV12-3 or TRBV12-4 with TRBJ2-1; D gene ambiguous. Trimming took off 10 bases at V and 2 bases at J, with 9 bases between the two ends. CDR3 length: 12 residues. In DNA, the CDR3 is TGTGCCATTCGACTCACCTACAATGAGCAGTTCTTC. Residues: CAIRLTYNEQFF.

The V call is TRBV11-1, the J call TRBJ2-1; 8 bases map to TRBD2. After removal of 5 bases from V and 6 bases from J, the junction contained 6 bases not matched to a gene. Germline V lookup: CDR1 SGHAT, CDR2 FQDESV (reference sequence). CDR3 length: 14 amino acids. The CDR3 sequence is CASSPRLAGNEQFF. In nucleotides, the CDR3 is TGTGCCAGCAGCCCCCGGCTAGCGGGCAATGAGCAGTTCTTC.

V is TRBV7-6 and J is TRBJ2-5, with unresolved D. CDR3 length: 13 amino acids. V lost 4 bases and J 5 bases, leaving 11 bases between the germline ends. Germline V gives CDR1 SGHVS, CDR2 FNYEAQ. The CDR3 bases are TGTGCCAGCAGCTCGACGGTTGGGGAGACCCAGTACTTC. Translated: CASSSTVGETQYF.

The rearrangement joins TRBV5-6 to TRBJ2-2; perhaps TRBD2 as D (6 bases). The CDR3 length is 15 residues. Germline assignment: CDR1 SGHDT and CDR2 YYEEEE. Trimming left V 0 bases short and J 0 bases short, with 6 bases between. The CDR3 DNA sequence: TGTGCCAGCAGCTTGGCGGGAGCGAACACCGGGGAGCTGTTTTTT. Translation: CASSLAGANTGELFF.